This T cell receptor (beta chain) was sequenced for a study of spatial heterogeneity in lung cancer. Study-wide background: Roughly two years after resection was the median timing of the follow-up PBMC samples, which were sequenced when available.

As for time point: blood at routine non-recurrence follow-up after resection. Whole RNA from tumor, nontumor lung or frozen PBMC was sequenced unsorted. The V segment lost 4 bases and the J segment 3 bases; nucleotides outside the gene matches: 4. CDR3 length: 13 residues. Germline V gene lookup returns CDR1 SGHRS and CDR2 YFSETQ. TCRdb itself ran the 5' RACE reads through MiXCR, one entry per CDR3 protein. The sample shows roughly 120,000 distinct CDR3 sequences, 12% of them seen only once. Sequenced here: PBMCs, sampled at follow-up. The chain uses TRBV5-1 and TRBJ2-7, with 7 nucleotides matching TRBD2. This TCR came from a male donor with early-stage non-small cell lung cancer. This CDR3 reads CASSPGLVYEQYF. The CDR3 DNA reads as TGCGCCAGCAGCCCTGGACTAGTCTACGAGCAGTACTTC.